The 27 T cell receptor beta chains presented below share a single source sample, sequenced in a study of T cells in localized non-small cell lung cancer. Profiled with immunoSEQ multiplex PCR; TCRdb holds only in-frame clones, not every one. The table has fewer than 4,000 clones, around 29% seen once. The material sequenced was normal lung tissue next to the tumor, taken before any cancer treatment. The receptors derive from a male donor at least 60 years old with stage III lung adenocarcinoma.

This chain joins TRBV6-8 and TRBJ2-1; 7 bases fit TRBD1. The CDR3 loop spans 14 amino acids. Germline CDR1 MNHGY, CDR2 SAAAGT. The J segment lost 6 bases and the V segment lost 5 bases, leaving 7 bases of the junction unmatched. CDR3 nucleotides: TGTGCCAGCAGTGACAGGGTGGGCGGCAATGAGCAGTTCTTC. Protein sequence: CASSDRVGGNEQFF.

J is TRBJ2-4 and V is TRBV19; D is ambiguous. Germline CDR1 and CDR2: LNHDA and SQIVND (reference sequence). The CDR3 covers 15 residues. V lost 1 base, J lost 7 bases, and 14 bases lay in between. CDR3 residues: CASSIGLRGVNIQYF. As DNA, the CDR3 is TGTGCCAGTAGTATAGGACTCCGCGGAGTGAACATTCAGTACTTC. Combining the CDR3 with reference TRBV19 and TRBJ2-4 gives the whole variable domain DGGITQSPKYLFRKEGQNVTLSCEQNLNHDAMYWYRQDPGQGLRLIYYSQIVNDFQKGDIAEGYSVSREKKESFPLTVTSAQKNPTAFYLCASSIGLRGVNIQYFGAGTRLSVL.

This sequence joins TRBV6-7 and TRBJ1-1; no clear D. TRBV6-7 is reported as an ORF; its role is uncertain. Between the trimmed V and J ends, which lost 7 bases and 12 bases, there was a span of 15 bases. The CDR3 runs to 11 residues. CDR3 loop: CASKDSPATFF. The CDR3 coding sequence is TGTGCCAGCAAAGACTCCCCTGCGACTTTCTTT.

This clone has just a few counts. Relative to the germline gene, one junction end is altered; a read error may explain this. V is TRBV9 and J is TRBJ2-3; the D is unclear. The CDR3 is 16 amino acids. The V gene's germline CDR1 is SGDLS and CDR2 YYNGEE. The CDR3 DNA follows: TGTGCCAGCAGTGTAGAATCCTGGCTAGTTAGTCCTACGCAGTATTTT. Residues: CASSVESWLVSPTQYF. Based on the CDR3 plus reference TRBV9 and TRBJ2-3, the full variable domain is DSGVTQTPKHLITATGQRVTLRCSPRSGDLSVYWYQQSLDQGLQFLIQYYNGEERAKGNILERFSAQQFPDLHSELNLSSLELGDSALYFCASSVESWLVSPTQYFGPGTRLTVL.

This chain connects TRBV6-8 to TRBJ1-5; D unresolved. Trimming stripped 5 bases from V and 4 bases from J, with 9 bases between. CDR3 length: 13 residues. The germline V gene has CDR1 MNHGY and CDR2 SAAAGT. The CDR3 DNA reads TGTGCCAGCAGTGATCCAGGTAATCAGCCCCAGCATTTT. This codes for CASSDPGNQPQHF.

The rearrangement links TRBV5-1 to TRBJ1-1, with TRBD1 as a possible D gene (6 bases). V lost 4 bases and J lost 1, with 14 bases in between. The CDR3 is 15 amino acids. Germline CDR1 reads SGHRS; CDR2 reads YFSETQ. For the CDR3, the DNA is TGCGCCAGCAGCGCTTACAGGGTGGAGAACACTGAAGCTTTCTTT. Translation: CASSAYRVENTEAFF.

This clone was counted between two and nine times. The rearrangement links TRBV6-8 to TRBJ1-1; possibly TRBD1 for D (5 bases). Germline-derived CDR1 and CDR2 are MNHGY and SAAAGT. The V gene lost 8 bases and the J gene lost 1 base, with 20 bases spanning the gap. CDR3 length: 16 amino acids. CDR3 sequence: CASSQGPGPQNTEAFF. CDR3 DNA: TGTGCCAGCTCGCAAGGCCCGGGGCCTCAGAACACTGAAGCTTTCTTT.

This sequence joins TRBV11-3 and TRBJ2-1; tentative D call: TRBD1 (5 bases). CDR1 is SGHNT and CDR2 is YENEEA in the germline V gene. V lost 5 bases, J lost 3 bases, and 14 bases lay in between. CDR3 size: 15 residues. The CDR3 nucleotides are TGTGCCAGCAGCCCAAGGGCAGGGTACTACAATGAGCAGTTCTTC. Amino acids: CASSPRAGYYNEQFF.

The gene calls are TRBV18 and TRBJ1-2, with 7 bases lining up with TRBD1. The ends lost 7 bases at V and 6 bases at J; junction bases unmatched: 8. Germline CDR1 is KGHSH and CDR2 is LQKENI. The CDR3 spans 13 residues. Here the CDR3 DNA reads TGTGCCAGCTGGCGGGACAGTCTGGATGGCTACACCTTC. Its protein is CASWRDSLDGYTF.

Comments on this clone: Germline and junction disagree at one end, which may indicate a read error. The chain combines TRBV15 with TRBJ1-2; D is undetermined. The length of the CDR3 is 14 residues. Germline V gene lookup returns CDR1 LNHNV and CDR2 YYDKDF (reference sequence). The CDR3 protein is CASSPTPRRYGYTF. In DNA form, the CDR3 reads TGTGCCAGCAGCCCCACCCCACGGCGGTACGGCTACACCTTC. The variable domain in full, completed from reference TRBV15 and TRBJ1-2, reads DAMVIQNPRYQVTQFGKPVTLSCSQTLNHNVMYWYQQKSSQAPKLLFHYYDKDFNNEADTPDNFQSRRPNTSFCFLDIRSPGLGDTAMYLCASSPTPRRYGYTFGSGTRLTVV.

The V gene is TRBV14, the J gene TRBJ2-1; 9 nucleotides agree with TRBD1. The trim removed 3 bases at V and 5 bases at J, leaving 5 bases unmatched. Germline loops: CDR1 SGHDN, CDR2 FVKESK. CDR3 length: 15 residues. CDR3 coding DNA: TGTGCCAGCAGCCAGAACAGGGGGCAGAACAATGAGCAGTTCTTC. Translating it yields CASSQNRGQNNEQFF.

This clone was detected only a few times. The chain employs TRBV15 and TRBJ2-1; 10 bases align to TRBD2. Losses at the gene ends were 8 bases for V and 4 bases for J; bases not matched to a gene: 23. CDR1 LNHNV and CDR2 YYDKDF come from the germline V gene (reference sequence). The CDR3 is 20 residues long. The CDR3 reads CATQPRQGQVTSGNYNEQFF. Written as DNA, the CDR3 is TGTGCCACCCAACCCAGACAGGGACAGGTTACTAGCGGGAATTACAATGAGCAGTTCTTC. Filled out from reference TRBV15 and TRBJ2-1, the complete variable domain reads DAMVIQNPRYQVTQFGKPVTLSCSQTLNHNVMYWYQQKSSQAPKLLFHYYDKDFNNEADTPDNFQSRRPNTSFCFLDIRSPGLGDTAMYLCATQPRQGQVTSGNYNEQFFGPGTRLTVL.

This clone was observed a few times. The V gene is TRBV14, the J gene TRBJ2-1, with D possibly matching TRBD2 (6 bases). The CDR3 covers 20 residues. Trimming shortened V by 4 bases and J by 0 bases, and 25 bases separated the two germline ends. Germline V gene lookup returns CDR1 SGHDN and CDR2 FVKESK. CDR3 nucleotide sequence: TGTGCCAGCAGCCCCTATGGGACTGCCGGTTTCTGGGGCTCCTACAATGAGCAGTTCTTC. Protein: CASSPYGTAGFWGSYNEQFF.

The chain employs TRBV15 and TRBJ2-7; 8 nucleotides align to TRBD2. With 0 bases clipped from V and 7 bases from J, the junction kept 11 bases outside the gene matches. There are 16 residues in the CDR3. CDR1 and CDR2 from the germline V gene are LNHNV and YYDKDF (reference sequence). This CDR3 is CATSRDRGGPNMEQYF. CDR3 coding DNA: TGTGCCACCAGCAGAGATCGGGGGGGCCCCAACATGGAGCAGTACTTC.

This clone was observed a few times. This chain uses TRBV9 with TRBJ2-3; 7 bases agree with TRBD1. Trimming at V came to 4 bases and at J to 2 bases, leaving 7 bases not matched to a gene. Looked up from germline, CDR1 is SGDLS and CDR2 is YYNGEE. This CDR3 is 15 amino acids long. The CDR3 DNA is TGTGCCAGCAGCCCCCGGACAGGATTCACAGATACGCAGTATTTT. It specifies CASSPRTGFTDTQYF.

In its sample, this clone ranks as medium-sized. The V gene is TRBV11-3, the J gene TRBJ2-7; TRBD2 matches 11 bases. Looked up from germline, CDR1 is SGHNT and CDR2 is YENEEA. This CDR3 contains 15 residues. V trimming: 5 bases; J trimming: 3 bases; junction bases outside the gene matches: 6. Here the CDR3 reads CASSHGTSGNYEQYF. The CDR3 nucleotides read TGTGCCAGCAGCCATGGGACTAGCGGCAACTACGAGCAGTACTTC. Filled out from reference TRBV11-3 and TRBJ2-7, the complete variable domain reads EAGVVQSPRYKIIEKKQPVAFWCNPISGHNTLYWYLQNLGQGPELLIRYENEEAVDDSQLPKDRFSAERLKGVDSTLKIQPAELGDSAVYLCASSHGTSGNYEQYFGPGTRLTVT.

The gene calls are TRBV6-8 and TRBJ2-2; D may be TRBD1 (5 bases). Germline loops: CDR1 MNHGY, CDR2 SAAAGT. The CDR3 is 14 residues long. V was clipped by 6 bases and J by 9 bases, with 17 bases between them. In DNA, the CDR3 is TGTGCCAGCAGACCCGGACAACTCGGTTGGGAGCTGTTTTTT. This gives the protein CASRPGQLGWELFF.

The chain recombines TRBV23-1 with TRBJ2-7, with 10 positions matching TRBD2. TRBV23-1 belongs to the ORF category, with a function that is uncertain. V shed 6 bases, J shed 2 bases, and the junction held 7 bases outside the gene matches. The CDR3 spans 15 residues. DNA for the CDR3: TGCGCCAGCAGCCAAACTAGCGGGAAAGCCTACGAGCAGTACTTC. This sequence encodes CASSQTSGKAYEQYF.

J is TRBJ2-7 and V is TRBV11-3; D might be TRBD1 (6 bases). With 5 bases removed from V and 4 bases from J, the gap between germline ends came to 15 bases. The CDR3 length is 14 residues. Germline V lookup: CDR1 SGHNT, CDR2 YENEEA. CDR3 sequence (DNA): TGTGCCAGCAGCAAAACGGACAGAAGTTACGAGCAGTACTTC. Protein product: CASSKTDRSYEQYF. Using reference TRBV11-3 and TRBJ2-7 for the parts outside the CDR3, the full variable domain is EAGVVQSPRYKIIEKKQPVAFWCNPISGHNTLYWYLQNLGQGPELLIRYENEEAVDDSQLPKDRFSAERLKGVDSTLKIQPAELGDSAVYLCASSKTDRSYEQYFGPGTRLTVT.

This clone was picked up a small number of times. The chain links TRBV11-3 to TRBJ2-5, with 13 bases fitting TRBD2. The CDR3 has 18 amino acids. Germline V gives CDR1 SGHNT, CDR2 YENEEA. V shed 5 bases, J shed 4 bases, and the junction held 13 bases outside the gene matches. DNA for the CDR3: TGTGCCAGCAGCATTGGACTAGCGGGAGAAAAGGAGGTAGAGACCCAGTACTTC. Its protein product is CASSIGLAGEKEVETQYF. Using reference TRBV11-3 and TRBJ2-5 for the parts outside the CDR3, the full variable domain is EAGVVQSPRYKIIEKKQPVAFWCNPISGHNTLYWYLQNLGQGPELLIRYENEEAVDDSQLPKDRFSAERLKGVDSTLKIQPAELGDSAVYLCASSIGLAGEKEVETQYFGPGTRLLVL.

A few counts support this clone. The chain combines TRBV6-8 with TRBJ1-2; D unresolved. The CDR3 totals 13 residues. Looked up from germline, CDR1 is MNHGY and CDR2 is SAAAGT. The V end was cut by 6 bases, the J end by 3 bases, with 11 bases between. The CDR3 nucleotides are TGTGCCAGCAGCGATTATTGGGACTATGGCTACACCTTC. This codes for CASSDYWDYGYTF.

The rearrangement joins TRBV6-8 to TRBJ2-7, with TRBD1 matching over 11 bases. This CDR3 contains 14 residues. V was pared by 4 bases and J by 2 bases, with 1 base of the junction left unmatched. Germline-derived CDR1 and CDR2 are MNHGY and SAAAGT. The CDR3 region is CASSSGQGAYEQYF. Written as DNA, the CDR3 is TGTGCCAGCAGTTCGGGACAGGGGGCCTACGAGCAGTACTTC.

The chain uses TRBV29-1 and TRBJ2-5; 7 nucleotides line up with TRBD2. V lost 6 bases, J lost 4 bases, and 8 bases stayed unmatched. The CDR3 length is 13 residues. The germline gives CDR1 SQVTM, CDR2 ANQGSEA. CDR3 region: CSVGPSGSETQYF. CDR3 sequence (DNA): TGCAGCGTAGGGCCTAGCGGCTCAGAGACCCAGTACTTC. Full variable domain (missing parts from reference TRBV29-1 and TRBJ2-5): SAVISQKPSRDICQRGTSLTIQCQVDSQVTMMFWYRQQPGQSLTLIATANQGSEATYESGFVIDKFPISRPNLTFSTLTVSNMSPEDSSIYLCSVGPSGSETQYFGPGTRLLVL.

This clone was found a few times. The rearrangement joins TRBV11-3 to TRBJ2-7; 9 bases are a match to TRBD2. The V and J ends lost 2 bases and 6 bases, in that order; junction bases with no gene match: 11. From germline, CDR1 is SGHNT and CDR2 YENEEA. The CDR3 spans 16 residues. The CDR3 DNA reads TGTGCCAGCAGCTTACAAGGCGGGAGGGCCAGAGGCGAGCAGTACTTC. Translated: CASSLQGGRARGEQYF.

DNA for the CDR3: TGTGCCTGGAGGATTATTAGCGGGAAGTCAGATACGCAGTATTTT. Protein sequence: CAWRIISGKSDTQYF. This chain joins TRBV30 and TRBJ2-3, with 8 bases fitting TRBD2. The CDR3 totals 15 residues. The V segment lost 3 bases and the J segment 4 bases; nucleotides outside the gene matches: 9. Germline V lookup: CDR1 GTSNPN, CDR2 SVGIG (reference sequence).

In this sample, this clone turned up a few times. The chain links TRBV6-8 to TRBJ1-5; possible D gene TRBD1, 5 bases. The CDR3 totals 15 residues. Trimming took 0 bases from V and 4 from J, leaving 10 bases between them. Germline CDR1 is MNHGY and CDR2 is SAAAGT. The CDR3 coding sequence is TGTGCCAGCAGTTACTCGGGGGGAGGGAATCAGCCCCAGCATTTT. Translation: CASSYSGGGNQPQHF.

The chain carries TRBV5-1 and TRBJ1-1, with TRBD1 matching 7 bases. Germline values: CDR1 SGHRS, CDR2 YFSETQ. Trimming removed 2 bases from V and 0 bases from J; junction bases left unmatched: 4. This CDR3 comprises 15 residues. The CDR3: CASSLGTALNTEAFF. The CDR3 DNA reads TGCGCCAGCAGCTTAGGGACAGCTTTGAACACTGAAGCTTTCTTT.